These 23 T cell receptor beta chains share one sample of origin, sequenced in a study of shared clonotypes between healthy human individuals. Profiled with immunoSEQ multiplex PCR; TCRdb holds only in-frame clones, not every one. Among roughly 850,000 clones listed, roughly 96% were seen once. In the naive CD8 group, cells lacked CD45RO and were positively selected for CCR7, so terminally differentiated effector memory CD45RA+ cells were left out. Input material: naive CD8+ T cells sorted from blood. These receptors came from a man in his thirties or forties in good health.

V and J are TRBV15 and TRBJ2-1, with 7 positions matching TRBD2. Trimming removed 0 bases from V and 7 bases from J; junction bases left unmatched: 9. The CDR3 loop spans 16 amino acids. Germline CDR1 LNHNV, CDR2 YYDKDF (reference sequence). The CDR3 DNA is TGTGCCACCAGCAGAGATCCGGACGGGAGGAGGAATGAGCAGTTCTTC. As protein: CATSRDPDGRRNEQFF.

This chain connects TRBV16 to TRBJ1-1, with no clear D. Germline values: CDR1 KGHSY, CDR2 FQNENV. This CDR3 contains 13 residues. The V and J ends lost 1 base and 0 bases respectively, with 3 bases between them. For the CDR3, the DNA is TGTGCCAGCAGCCAATTCATGAACACTGAAGCTTTCTTT. Protein: CASSQFMNTEAFF.

The chain links TRBV9 to TRBJ1-2, with 7 bases fitting TRBD1. The V gene end was trimmed by 4 bases and the J gene end by 6 bases; junction bases not matched to a gene: 12. CDR3 length equals 15 residues. Germline V gene sequence: CDR1 SGDLS, CDR2 YYNGEE. In nucleotides, the CDR3 is TGTGCCAGCAGCTCACGATCCGACAGGGAAGATGGCTACACCTTC. It translates to CASSSRSDREDGYTF.

CDR3 coding DNA: TGTGCCAGCAGTTTATCAGGGACCCTCAGTTTCTACGAGCAGTACTTC. As protein: CASSLSGTLSFYEQYF. The chain joins TRBV27 to TRBJ2-7; perhaps D is TRBD1 or TRBD2 (5 bases each). V lost 0 bases and J 3 bases, leaving 15 bases between the germline ends. Germline-derived CDR1 and CDR2 are MNHEY and SMNVEV (reference sequence). This CDR3 region has 16 residues.

The V gene is TRBV7-9, the J gene TRBJ2-1; 9 bases line up with TRBD2. Germline CDR1 reads SEHNR; CDR2 reads FQNEAQ (reference sequence). The CDR3 is 16 amino acids. After removal of 9 bases from V and 0 bases from J, the junction contained 9 bases not matched to a gene. CDR3 nucleotide sequence: TGTGCCAGTAATATGGCGGGAGGGGGCTCCTACAATGAGCAGTTCTTC. Residues: CASNMAGGGSYNEQFF. Full variable domain (missing parts from reference TRBV7-9 and TRBJ2-1): DTGVSQNPRHKITKRGQNVTFRCDPISEHNRLYWYRQTLGQGPEFLTYFQNEAQLEKSRLLSDRFSAERPKGSFSTLEIQRTEQGDSAMYLCASNMAGGGSYNEQFFGPGTRLTVL.

The chain joins TRBV6-1 to TRBJ2-7; tentative D call: TRBD2 (6 bases). V was cut by 6 bases and J by 2 bases, with 17 bases left in between. The V gene's germline CDR1 is MNHNS and CDR2 SASEGT. CDR3 length equals 15 residues. The CDR3 DNA sequence: TGTGCCAGCAGCGCCGCTAGCGCTAGACCCTACGAGCAGTACTTC. It codes for CASSAASARPYEQYF.

This chain links TRBV28 with TRBJ2-2; 10 bases line up with TRBD2. V was pared by 7 bases and J by 4 bases, with 12 bases of the junction left unmatched. Germline V gene sequence: CDR1 MDHEN, CDR2 SYDVKM. The CDR3 extends over 17 amino acids. In DNA form, the CDR3 reads TGTGCCAGCACCCACCTAGCCCTAGCGGGAGTCACCGGGGAGCTGTTTTTT. Translated, it gives CASTHLALAGVTGELFF.

This clone was seen once. The chain couples TRBV4-3 to TRBJ2-1; TRBD1 matches at 9 bases. CDR1 is LGHNA and CDR2 is YSLEER in the germline V gene. The CDR3 totals 16 residues. J was trimmed by 5 bases and V by 0 bases; bases with no gene match: 5. The CDR3 DNA reads as TGCGCCAGCAGCCAAGAAGGGGACAGGGTCCACAATGAGCAGTTCTTC. Amino acid sequence: CASSQEGDRVHNEQFF.

CDR3 bases: TGTGCCAGCAGCTTAAAGCTAAGTGACAGATCCTACGAGCAGTACTTC. It specifies CASSLKLSDRSYEQYF. This sequence joins TRBV7-8 and TRBJ2-7; D possibly corresponds to TRBD1 (5 bases). Trimming cost V 2 bases and J 1 base, with 15 bases left between them. The V gene's germline CDR1 is SGHVS and CDR2 FQNEAQ. The length of the CDR3 is 16 residues.

The genes are TRBV29-1 and TRBJ2-7, with 12 bases lining up with TRBD2. Looked up from germline, CDR1 is SQVTM and CDR2 is ANQGSEA. This CDR3 is built from 17 residues. The trim removed 2 bases at V and 0 bases at J, leaving 8 bases unmatched. The CDR3, as DNA: TGCAGCGTTGAAATGACGATGACTAGCGGGAGCTCCTACGAGCAGTACTTC. Its protein product is CSVEMTMTSGSSYEQYF.

The chain couples TRBV7-9 to TRBJ2-1; 8 bases fit TRBD2. The CDR3 contains 15 residues. The germline gives CDR1 SEHNR, CDR2 FQNEAQ (reference sequence). Germline trimming cut 2 bases from V and 2 bases from J; bases unmatched to any gene: 2. The CDR3 region is CASSLMREAYNEQFF. Here the CDR3 DNA reads TGTGCCAGCAGCTTAATGCGGGAGGCCTACAATGAGCAGTTCTTC.

The CDR3 DNA reads as TGTGCCAGCAGCTTTTTCCCCGGGGTATACCGTGGAGCTTTCTTT. This translates into CASSFFPGVYRGAFF. The gene calls are TRBV5-8 and TRBJ1-1; D is undetermined. The CDR3 is 15 residues long. The V gene's germline CDR1 is SGHTS and CDR2 YDEGEE. Deletions cut 2 bases from V and 10 bases from J, with 21 bases between.

The V gene is TRBV19, the J gene TRBJ2-1; a possible D gene is TRBD2 (5 bases). Trimming stripped 9 bases from V and 12 bases from J, with 24 bases between. Germline CDR1 is LNHDA and CDR2 is SQIVND (reference sequence). This CDR3 is built from 14 residues. The CDR3 reads CASRTDPGEVGQFF. The CDR3 nucleotides are TGTGCCAGCCGAACAGATCCCGGGGAAGTAGGGCAGTTCTTC. The full variable domain, in which reference TRBV19 and TRBJ2-1 provide the parts outside the CDR3, is DGGITQSPKYLFRKEGQNVTLSCEQNLNHDAMYWYRQDPGQGLRLIYYSQIVNDFQKGDIAEGYSVSREKKESFPLTVTSAQKNPTAFYLCASRTDPGEVGQFFGPGTRLTVL.

This chain joins TRBV13 and TRBJ2-5, with D perhaps matching TRBD1 or TRBD2 (5 bases each). Trimming shortened V by 5 bases and J by 2 bases, and 15 bases separated the two germline ends. Germline V gives CDR1 PRHDT, CDR2 FYEKMQ (reference sequence). This CDR3 has 15 residues. The CDR3 sequence: CASSAQDEGQETQYF. CDR3 DNA: TGTGCCAGCAGCGCCCAGGATGAGGGGCAAGAGACCCAGTACTTC.

The chain uses TRBV7-6 and TRBJ2-1; weak D call: TRBD1 (5 bases). This CDR3 spans 14 amino acids. Trimming pared 1 base from V and 9 bases from J, leaving 13 bases between. CDR1 SGHVS and CDR2 FNYEAQ come from the germline V gene. The CDR3 is CASSLEVGDGEQFF. The CDR3, as DNA: TGTGCCAGCAGCTTAGAGGTAGGGGATGGTGAGCAGTTCTTC.

The gene calls are TRBV27 and TRBJ2-7; 11 bases are shared with TRBD1. The V gene's germline CDR1 is MNHEY and CDR2 SMNVEV (reference sequence). The CDR3 length is 13 residues. V gave up 5 bases and J gave up 6 bases; unmatched junction bases: 3. CDR3 nucleotide sequence: TGTGCCAGCAGTCCAGGGACAGGGGGCGAGCAGTACTTC. Its protein is CASSPGTGGEQYF.

The rearrangement uses TRBV7-2 and TRBJ2-7; no reliable D call. V shed 1 base and J shed 2 bases, with 6 bases lying between them. From germline, CDR1 is SGHTA and CDR2 FQGNSA. CDR3 length: 13 residues. CDR3 sequence reads: CASSLEKTYEQYF. The CDR3 region has the DNA TGTGCCAGCAGCTTAGAGAAAACCTACGAGCAGTACTTC.

The V and J genes are TRBV4-1 and TRBJ1-5, with D unclear. Trimming shortened V by 1 base and J by 0 bases, and 10 bases separated the two germline ends. The germline V gene encodes CDR1 MGHRA and CDR2 YSYEKL. This CDR3 has 16 residues. The CDR3 DNA follows: TGCGCCAGCAGCCAAGTAGGGCCCTATAGCAATCAGCCCCAGCATTTT. Translation: CASSQVGPYSNQPQHF.

The J gene is TRBJ2-6, the V gene TRBV4-3; the D gene is possibly TRBD1 (6 bases). V lost 3 bases and J 0 bases, leaving 12 bases between the germline ends. This CDR3 has 17 residues. The V gene's germline CDR1 is LGHNA and CDR2 YSLEER. CDR3 sequence reads: CASSHSGAFSGANVLTF. As DNA, the CDR3 is TGCGCCAGCAGCCACTCAGGGGCCTTCTCTGGGGCCAACGTCCTGACTTTC.

The chain carries TRBV30 and TRBJ2-7, with TRBD1 matching over 8 bases. Trimming took 1 base from V and 3 from J; bases not matched to a gene: 11. CDR1 and CDR2 from the germline V gene are GTSNPN and SVGIG (reference sequence). The CDR3 sequence is 16 residues long. The CDR3 DNA reads TGTGCCTGGAGTGACTCCGGGACAGGTCTGTTCTACGAGCAGTACTTC. This sequence encodes CAWSDSGTGLFYEQYF.

The V and J genes are TRBV9 and TRBJ1-5, with 9 bases aligning to TRBD1. The CDR3 spans 15 residues. Germline loops: CDR1 SGDLS, CDR2 YYNGEE. The J segment lost 5 bases and the V segment lost 3 bases, leaving 6 bases of the junction unmatched. CDR3 nucleotides: TGTGCCAGCAGCGCCTCCGGGACAGGGTATCAGCCCCAGCATTTT. Protein: CASSASGTGYQPQHF.

V and J are TRBV9 and TRBJ1-4; 8 bases agree with TRBD1. Germline CDR1 and CDR2: SGDLS and YYNGEE. The CDR3 loop spans 18 amino acids. The V gene end was trimmed by 3 bases and the J gene end by 0 bases; junction bases not matched to a gene: 10. The CDR3 loop is CASSAHRDRPATNEKLFF. The CDR3 nucleotides are TGTGCCAGCAGCGCCCACCGGGACAGGCCTGCAACTAATGAAAAACTGTTTTTT.

V is TRBV20-1 and J is TRBJ2-7, with TRBD2 matching over 7 bases. The CDR3 length is 11 residues. Unmatched junction bases numbered 3, after V lost 7 bases and J lost 3 bases. CDR1 and CDR2 (germline): DFQATT, SNEGSKA (reference sequence). The CDR3 region is CSGRDYYEQYF. The CDR3 coding sequence is TGCAGTGGACGGGACTACTACGAGCAGTACTTC.